This entry features one T cell receptor (beta chain) sequence. The CDR3 spans 17 residues. V gave up 5 bases and J gave up 2 bases; unmatched junction bases: 12. Germline values: CDR1 MNHEY, CDR2 SVGEGT. The data are from a study of blood T cell repertoires in COVID-19. Turning to the study itself: COVID-19 samples from acute and convalescent phases originated in the United States, Italy and Spain. From T cells, B-cell-depleted T cells, or PBMCs came the material, which was cDNA or gDNA.

Using immunoSEQ multiplex PCR, the repertoire was profiled, and TCRdb retains in-frame clones only, with some absent. Here the sample spans 250,000 to 300,000 clones, about 88% being singletons. Sample: peripheral blood. The J gene is TRBJ1-1, the V gene TRBV6-2 or TRBV6-3; TRBD1 agrees at 9 bases. The sequence was obtained from a man aged 30 to 39 with active or convalescent COVID-19. CDR3 in amino acids: CASSSKVRDRVNTEAFF. The CDR3 DNA is TGTGCCAGCAGTAGCAAAGTTCGGGACAGGGTTAACACTGAAGCTTTCTTT.